The sequence of this T cell receptor (beta chain) was determined in a study of blood T cell repertoires in COVID-19. Study-wide context: Samples representing acute and convalescent COVID-19 were sourced from the United States, Italy and Spain. T cells, B-cell-depleted T cells, or PBMCs provided the cDNA or gDNA that served as material.

This CDR3 spans 13 amino acids. Germline V gene lookup returns CDR1 MNHNY and CDR2 SVGAGI (reference sequence). Trimming pared 7 bases from V and 6 bases from J, leaving 12 bases between. Per the study methods: Reference gene primers were amplified, and this amplification served to estimate nucleated cell counts. The protocol was immunoSEQ multiplex PCR, while the TCRdb copy is restricted to in-frame clones and leaves out a portion. The DNA gave D and trimming, while V, J and clone size come from that table. The sample has about 190,000 clones; around 83% are singletons. Sequenced: peripheral blood. The clonotype originates from a woman over 75 with acute or convalescent COVID-19. This chain uses TRBV6-6 with TRBJ1-4, with D possibly being TRBD1 (5 bases). The CDR3 coding sequence is TGTGCCAGCACGGGGGTAGGATATGAAAAACTGTTTTTT. Translation: CASTGVGYEKLFF.